The TCR beta chain described here comes from a study of T cell changes during pregnancy in multiple sclerosis. Sequenced by immunoSEQ multiplex PCR; TCRdb stores in-frame clones only, minus some. The repertoire consists of tens of thousands of clones, with 90% to 95% occurring once and the leading ten covering over 0.8%. The germline V and J ends were trimmed by 0 bases and 5 bases, with 15 bases remaining between them. The CDR3 has 15 residues. Germline V gene lookup returns CDR1 SGHKS and CDR2 YYEKEE (reference sequence). The genes are TRBV5-5 and TRBJ2-7; D possibly corresponds to TRBD2 (7 bases). The starting material was peripheral blood, obtained in the first trimester of pregnancy. The clonotype was recovered from a female donor with multiple sclerosis, enrolled in a pregnancy study. CDR3 residues: CASSLVRGAANEQYF. The CDR3 DNA reads TGTGCCAGCAGCTTGGTCCGGGGGGCAGCGAACGAGCAGTACTTC. The full variable domain, in which reference TRBV5-5 and TRBJ2-7 provide the parts outside the CDR3, is DAGVTQSPTHLIKTRGQQVTLRCSPISGHKSVSWYQQVLGQGPQFIFQYYEKEERGRGNFPDRFSARQFPNYSSELNVNALLLGDSALYLCASSLVRGAANEQYFGPGTRLTVT.